This T cell receptor beta chain appears in the sequencing data of a study of PD-1 blockade in mismatch repair-deficient tumors. Generated by immunoSEQ multiplex PCR, the TCRdb table keeps only in-frame clones and is missing some. The sample lists roughly 120,000 clones, about 83% seen once, with 4% to 6% in the top ten. This clone came up once. The germline V gene encodes CDR1 SGHTA and CDR2 FQGTGA. The CDR3 has 15 residues. V gave up 0 bases and J gave up 5 bases, with 13 bases separating them. This TCR was sampled from an adult with mismatch repair-deficient cancer. The rearrangement links TRBV7-3 to TRBJ1-1; D not certain. The sample consisted of peripheral blood, taken around 60 weeks after starting pembrolizumab. CDR3 coding DNA: TGTGCCAGCAGCTTAACGATGGCAGGCTGGACTGAAGCTTTCTTT. Translation gives CASSLTMAGWTEAFF.